The clone carrying this TCR beta chain is classed as medium-sized. The target antigen is unknown. The data were taken from a study of metastatic and nonmetastatic thyroid tumors. Findings and caveats of the study: Malignant thyroid tumors reportedly exceeded benign nodules significantly in TCR beta diversity, with the difference appearing in blood and tumor.

The V gene end was trimmed by 0 bases and the J gene end by 14 bases; junction bases not matched to a gene: 8. The CDR3 has 15 amino acids. Looked up from germline, CDR1 is MDHEN and CDR2 is SYDVKM. MiXCR re-clonotyped the PCR reads for TCRdb. This table holds roughly 25,000 clones, 15% found once. Thyroid surgery was performed in patients who had received no treatment beforehand. Sample: blood. The chain links TRBV28 to TRBJ1-6; 9 bases map to TRBD1. The clonotype was recovered from a female donor with papillary thyroid cancer or a benign thyroid nodule (not recorded which). Some clones in this sample may be carry-over from other donors' samples. The CDR3 DNA follows: TGTGCCAGCAGTTTATGGGGTCGGACAGGGGACACCCTCCACTTT. This sequence encodes CASSLWGRTGDTLHF.